These T cell receptor beta chains were read from a single sample in a study of a mutant IDH1 vaccine in newly diagnosed glioma. Repertoires were generated with immunoSEQ multiplex PCR, while TCRdb's copy carries only in-frame clones and drops some. The profile covers 75,000 to 100,000 clones, with roughly 87% appearing a single time and 5% to 5.5% taken by the ten largest. This specimen was PBMCs, taken from a glioma patient treated with radiotherapy, temozolomide or both. Receptor source: a man aged 35 to 55 with glioma. Some clones in this sample may be carry-over from other donors' samples. CDR3s include the opening cysteine and the closing phenylalanine or tryptophan. A D gene is named only where the DNA matches it firmly. A row's size may be missing; if present it is once, few, many or a size class.

D gene | J gene | V gene | clone size | CDR3 DNA | CDR3 protein
- | TRBJ1-1 | TRBV4-1 | - | TGCGCCAGCAGCCAAGAAGGGAAAACTGAAGCTTTCTTT | CASSQEGKTEAFF
TRBD1 | TRBJ2-5 | TRBV5-1 | once | TGCGCCAGCAGCTCAGAGCGACAGGGATCCGAGACCCAGTACTTC | CASSSERQGSETQYF
TRBD1 | TRBJ2-7 | TRBV7-2 | - | TGTGCCAGCAGCTTTGATGGGACAGGGGGCGACGAGCAGTACTTC | CASSFDGTGGDEQYF
TRBD1 | TRBJ2-2 | TRBV5-1 | - | TGCGCCAGCAGCCATGAGGCGACAGGGTCCACCGGGGAGCTGTTTTTT | CASSHEATGSTGELFF
TRBD1 | TRBJ1-4 | TRBV6-5 | - | TGTGCCAGCAGTAAGCTGACAGGGGGCAACGAAAAACTGTTTTTT | CASSKLTGGNEKLFF
- | TRBJ2-3 | TRBV25-1 | - | TGTGCCAGCAGACTTACGGGACGGGGCACAGATACGCAGTATTTT | CASRLTGRGTDTQYF
- | TRBJ2-7 | TRBV29-1 | few | TGCAGCGTTGAAGACAGCGCCTACGAGCAGTACTTC | CSVEDSAYEQYF
- | TRBJ2-7 | TRBV5-4 | - | TGTGCCAGCAGCACAGGACAGAGCAGCTCCTACGAGCAGTACTTC | CASSTGQSSSYEQYF
- | TRBJ1-6 | TRBV4-1 | - | TGCGCCAGCAGCCAAGCGTGGCAGGGGTTAGGTTCACCCCTCCACTTT | CASSQAWQGLGSPLHF
- | TRBJ1-1 | TRBV5-6 | few | TGTGCCAGCAGCTTGGGTTGGGGGGACACTGAAGCTTTCTTT | CASSLGWGDTEAFF
- | TRBJ2-5 | TRBV10-2 | few | TGCGCCAGCAGAAGGGGGGAAGAGACCCAGTACTTC | CASRRGEETQYF
TRBD1 | TRBJ2-7 | TRBV5-1 | - | TGCGCCAGCAGCTTGGGTAATCCAGGACAGGGGACGCAGTACTTC | CASSLGNPGQGTQYF
- | TRBJ1-2 | TRBV28 | few | TGTGCCAGCGGGGTGAACTATGGCTACACCTTC | CASGVNYGYTF